Shown below are 4 T cell receptor beta chains from a single sample sequenced in a study of blood T cell repertoires in COVID-19. Here immunoSEQ multiplex PCR was the method, and the copy in TCRdb shows in-frame clones only, minus some. Of hundreds of thousands of clones in the sample, 87% were seen once. Sequencing was performed on peripheral blood. These TCRs come from a man aged 18 to 30 with active or convalescent COVID-19.

The chain links TRBV7-9 to TRBJ1-5; the D is unclear. V was shortened by 2 bases and J by 9 bases, with 11 bases between the two germline ends. This CDR3 has 13 residues. Looked up from germline, CDR1 is SEHNR and CDR2 is FQNEAQ (reference sequence). CDR3 DNA sequence: TGTGCCAGCAGCTTAAGCACTGAGGTGCCCCAGCATTTT. It encodes CASSLSTEVPQHF. Full variable domain (outside the CDR3, taken from reference TRBV7-9 and TRBJ1-5): DTGVSQNPRHKITKRGQNVTFRCDPISEHNRLYWYRQTLGQGPEFLTYFQNEAQLEKSRLLSDRFSAERPKGSFSTLEIQRTEQGDSAMYLCASSLSTEVPQHFGDGTRLSIL.

This sequence joins TRBV12-5 and TRBJ2-1; 7 bases map to TRBD2. CDR3 length: 13 residues. Germline-derived CDR1 and CDR2 are LGHNT and FRNRAP. J gave up 10 bases and V 0 bases, and 3 bases lay outside the gene matches. CDR3 residues: CASGLVNGREQFF. DNA of the CDR3: TGTGCTAGTGGTTTGGTAAACGGGAGGGAGCAGTTCTTC.

The chain is built from TRBV6-5 and TRBJ2-1; 9 positions match TRBD1. CDR3 length: 15 amino acids. CDR1 is MNHEY and CDR2 is SVGAGI in the germline V gene. V lost 8 bases, J lost 5 bases, and 10 bases stayed unmatched. The CDR3: CASGQDGTGNNEQFF. The CDR3 DNA is TGTGCCAGCGGACAAGACGGGACAGGGAACAATGAGCAGTTCTTC.

V is TRBV9 and J is TRBJ1-6; 7 bases map to TRBD1. V shed 3 bases, J shed 7 bases, and the junction held 7 bases outside the gene matches. CDR1 SGDLS and CDR2 YYNGEE come from the germline V gene. This CDR3 region has 15 residues. This CDR3 is CASSALQGSNSPLHF. The CDR3 bases are TGTGCCAGCAGCGCGTTACAGGGGAGCAATTCACCCCTCCACTTT.